The clone carrying this T cell receptor (beta chain) was detected a few times. One entry per CDR3 protein, called by TCRdb with MiXCR from the 5' RACE reads. The data show roughly 39,000 distinct CDR3 sequences, more than 8% seen once. This CDR3 has 13 amino acids. Trimming stripped 3 bases from V and 2 bases from J, with 10 bases between. Germline assignment: CDR1 SQVTM and CDR2 ANQGSEA. The data derive from a study of chronic HIV infection and antiretroviral therapy. Source material: peripheral blood. This receptor was identified in an adult who had HIV and had not received antiretroviral therapy, or was an uninfected healthy control (not recorded which). V usage is TRBV29-1 and J usage is TRBJ2-5, with D uncertain. DNA for the CDR3: TGCAGCGTTGATCATCGGGTTCAAGAGACCCAGTACTTC. Amino acids: CSVDHRVQETQYF.